The 14 T cell receptor beta chains reported below all come from one sample, sequenced in a study of OX40 agonist ivuxolimab in advanced cancers. Sequencing used immunoSEQ multiplex PCR; TCRdb keeps in-frame clones, though not all of them. The sample holds under 90,000 clones, nearly 90% seen once. The sample consisted of CD4+ or CD8+ T cells sorted from blood, taken in a trial of the OX40 agonist ivuxolimab. The receptors derive from an adult with an advanced solid tumor such as melanoma, head and neck, liver or kidney cancer.

The rearrangement links TRBV4-2 to TRBJ2-3; maybe TRBD2 (5 bases). Germline assignment: CDR1 LGHNA and CDR2 YNFKEQ. The CDR3 extends over 13 amino acids. Deletions cut 3 bases from V and 4 bases from J, with 8 bases between. CDR3 residues: CASSHTRPDTQYF. CDR3 coding DNA: TGTGCCAGCAGCCACACTAGGCCAGATACGCAGTATTTT.

This clone appeared once. V usage is TRBV4-2 and J usage is TRBJ1-1; 8 positions agree with TRBD1. Germline V lookup: CDR1 LGHNA, CDR2 YNFKEQ. The CDR3 length is 15 residues. The V segment lost 9 bases and the J segment 10 bases; nucleotides outside the gene matches: 19. CDR3: CASSPQVRGPARAFF. Here the CDR3 DNA reads TGTGCCAGTTCGCCCCAGGTCAGGGGGCCCGCGAGAGCTTTCTTT.

The J gene is TRBJ2-5, the V gene TRBV5-1; TRBD2 is a possible D gene (5 bases). Germline values: CDR1 SGHRS, CDR2 YFSETQ. V was pared by 6 bases and J by 5 bases, with 20 bases between. The CDR3 runs to 15 residues. This chain's CDR3 is CASTPRGQTGETQYF. DNA of the CDR3: TGCGCCAGCACCCCCCGAGGCCAAACGGGGGAGACCCAGTACTTC.

This sequence joins TRBV5-1 and TRBJ2-2; D is unresolved. CDR3 length: 13 residues. The germline CDR1 and CDR2 sequences are SGHRS and YFSETQ. V lost 1 base and J 6 bases, leaving 7 bases between the germline ends. The CDR3 DNA follows: TGCGCCAGCAGCTTGTCCGGGCCCGGGGAGCTGTTTTTT. Its translation: CASSLSGPGELFF.

J is TRBJ2-3 and V is TRBV11-3, with no clear D. The V gene lost 4 bases and the J gene lost 6 bases, with 5 bases spanning the gap. CDR3 length: 11 residues. Germline V CDR1 and CDR2: SGHNT, YENEEA. The DNA of the CDR3 is TGTGCCAGCAGCTCGTCGGATACGCAGTATTTT. It codes for CASSSSDTQYF. The full variable domain, completed using reference TRBV11-3 and TRBJ2-3, is EAGVVQSPRYKIIEKKQPVAFWCNPISGHNTLYWYLQNLGQGPELLIRYENEEAVDDSQLPKDRFSAERLKGVDSTLKIQPAELGDSAVYLCASSSSDTQYFGPGTRLTVL.

This chain links TRBV6-6 with TRBJ2-5, with a tentative D call TRBD1 (7 bases). This CDR3 is built from 15 residues. V lost 6 bases, J lost 10 bases, and 24 bases lay in between. Germline assignment: CDR1 MNHNY and CDR2 SVGAGI (reference sequence). The CDR3 loop is CASSTRQGGEEVQYF. In DNA, the CDR3 is TGTGCCAGCAGCACTCGGCAGGGGGGAGAGGAGGTCCAGTACTTC.

The gene calls are TRBV5-1 and TRBJ1-2; D gene ambiguous. The CDR3 spans 15 residues. V gave up 2 bases and J gave up 0 bases, with 11 bases separating them. CDR1 is SGHRS, CDR2 YFSETQ, per germline. The CDR3 nucleotides are TGCGCCAGCAGCTTAGGTCTGGGAGCTAACTATGGCTACACCTTC. This encodes CASSLGLGANYGYTF.

This clone has just one count. The same CDR3 can be traced to other DNA sequences in this sample. The chain employs TRBV5-1 and TRBJ2-5, with D perhaps TRBD1 (6 bases). Germline loops: CDR1 SGHRS, CDR2 YFSETQ. The CDR3 sequence is 15 residues long. With 7 bases removed from V and 5 bases from J, the gap between germline ends came to 21 bases. CDR3: CASGRGNSQGETQYF. As DNA, the CDR3 is TGCGCCAGCGGCCGGGGAAACAGTCAGGGGGAGACCCAGTACTTC. The entire variable domain, with the rest obtained from reference TRBV5-1 and TRBJ2-5, is as follows: KAGVTQTPRYLIKTRGQQVTLSCSPISGHRSVSWYQQTPGQGLQFLFEYFSETQRNKGNFPGRFSGRQFSNSRSEMNVSTLELGDSALYLCASGRGNSQGETQYFGPGTRLLVL.

The V gene is TRBV5-1, the J gene TRBJ2-2, with 7 bases lining up with TRBD2. The CDR3 totals 15 residues. The J segment lost 0 bases and the V segment lost 4 bases, leaving 3 bases of the junction unmatched. Germline loops: CDR1 SGHRS, CDR2 YFSETQ. The chain's CDR3 is CASSGRAPNTGELFF. The CDR3 DNA reads as TGCGCCAGCAGCGGGAGGGCCCCGAACACCGGGGAGCTGTTTTTT.

V is TRBV5-1 and J is TRBJ1-1; D is possibly TRBD1 (5 bases). Germline V gene sequence: CDR1 SGHRS, CDR2 YFSETQ. V was shortened by 5 bases and J by 0 bases, with 17 bases between the two germline ends. CDR3 size: 16 residues. The CDR3 sequence is CASRVRASGMNTEAFF. CDR3 DNA: TGCGCCAGCAGAGTCAGGGCCTCAGGCATGAACACTGAAGCTTTCTTT. Full variable domain (missing parts from reference TRBV5-1 and TRBJ1-1): KAGVTQTPRYLIKTRGQQVTLSCSPISGHRSVSWYQQTPGQGLQFLFEYFSETQRNKGNFPGRFSGRQFSNSRSEMNVSTLELGDSALYLCASRVRASGMNTEAFFGQGTRLTVV.

The chain combines TRBV30 with TRBJ1-6; the match to TRBD1 covers 11 bases. Germline V gene sequence: CDR1 GTSNPN, CDR2 SVGIG (reference sequence). CDR3 length: 14 amino acids. Unmatched junction bases numbered 1, after V lost 2 bases and J lost 7 bases. The CDR3 DNA is TGTGCCTGGAGTAGGACAGGGGGCAATTCACCCCTCCACTTT. It specifies CAWSRTGGNSPLHF.

This clone was picked up one time. The chain employs TRBV19 and TRBJ1-5, with D unresolved. Germline V gene sequence: CDR1 LNHDA, CDR2 SQIVND (reference sequence). There are 14 residues in the CDR3. V shed 5 bases and J shed 0 bases, with 8 bases lying between them. The CDR3 spells CASSLWDSNQPQHF. CDR3 DNA sequence: TGTGCCAGTAGTCTCTGGGATAGCAATCAGCCCCAGCATTTT.

The chain has TRBV19 and TRBJ1-1; 8 bases are shared with TRBD1. CDR3 length: 11 residues. Germline V gene data show CDR1 as LNHDA and CDR2 as SQIVND (reference sequence). The V segment lost 8 bases and the J segment 7 bases; nucleotides outside the gene matches: 3. The CDR3 region is CASRQGFEAFF. CDR3 DNA: TGTGCCAGTCGACAGGGGTTTGAAGCTTTCTTT.

In DNA form, the CDR3 reads TGTGCCATCAGTGAACCCCCGGGACAGGGAAGCACAGATACGCAGTATTTT. Translating gives CAISEPPGQGSTDTQYF. The V call is TRBV10-3, the J call TRBJ2-3, with 9 bases matching TRBD1. V gave up 3 bases and J gave up 0 bases; unmatched junction bases: 7. Germline CDR1 ENHRY, CDR2 SYGVKD. The CDR3 totals 17 residues.